This TCR beta chain came from a study of T cell responses to AZD1222 COVID-19 vaccine. Study conclusions and caveats: Every sample of the repertoires postdated the peak T cell response.

Sequenced by immunoSEQ multiplex PCR; TCRdb stores in-frame clones only, minus some. There are nearly 90,000 clones in the sample; 70% to 90% occur only once, and 10% lies in the top ten. Remarks on this clone: Its antigen is not identified.

Sequenced here: peripheral blood, sampled on day 0 of MenACWY control vaccination. The sequence was obtained from an adult in good health.

In DNA form, the CDR3 reads TGCGCCAGCAGCTTGGTTAGCGGGGGAGCATCCTACGAGCAGTACTTC. The encoded protein is CASSLVSGGASYEQYF. The genes are TRBV5-1 and TRBJ2-7; 9 bases line up with TRBD2. The CDR3 is 16 residues long. J lost 1 base, V lost 0 bases, and 5 bases had no gene match. Per the germline V gene, CDR1 is SGHRS and CDR2 is YFSETQ.